Detailed here is one T cell receptor (beta chain). Authors' analysis steps: Amplification of reference gene primers provided the estimated nucleated cell counts. Method: immunoSEQ multiplex PCR; TCRdb's copy keeps in-frame clones and lacks some. V, J and clone size are taken as reported in that table, and D and trimming were inferred from the DNA itself. The repertoire includes about 220,000 clones, about 80% of them detected once, and more than 2% sits in the top ten. With V trimmed by 4 bases and J by 7 bases, 4 bases remained unmatched. CDR1 is SQVTM and CDR2 is ANQGSEA in the germline V gene. This CDR3 has 14 amino acids. These data belong to a study of blood T cell repertoires in COVID-19. Turning to the study itself: The samples span acute and convalescent COVID-19 from the United States, Italy and Spain. PBMCs, B-cell-depleted T cells, or T cells were the source of the cDNA or gDNA that made up the material.

This TCR was recovered from a woman aged 60-75 years with acute or convalescent COVID-19. Sequencing was carried out using peripheral blood. V and J are TRBV29-1 and TRBJ1-6; the match to TRBD1 covers 10 bases. CDR3 amino acids: CSVASGQGNSPLHF. The DNA of the CDR3 is TGCAGCGTTGCCTCGGGACAGGGGAATTCACCCCTCCACTTT.